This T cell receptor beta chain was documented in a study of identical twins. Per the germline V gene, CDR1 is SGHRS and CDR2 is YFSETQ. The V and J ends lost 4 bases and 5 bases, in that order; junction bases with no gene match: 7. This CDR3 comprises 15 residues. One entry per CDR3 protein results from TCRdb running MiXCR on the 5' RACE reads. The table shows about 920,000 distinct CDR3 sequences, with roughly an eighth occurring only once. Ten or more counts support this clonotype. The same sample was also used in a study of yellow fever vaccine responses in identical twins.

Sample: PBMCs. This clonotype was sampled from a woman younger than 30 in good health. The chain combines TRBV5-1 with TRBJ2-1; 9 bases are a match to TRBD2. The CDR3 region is CASSPIAGENNEQFF. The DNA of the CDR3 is TGCGCCAGCAGCCCTATAGCGGGAGAGAACAATGAGCAGTTCTTC.